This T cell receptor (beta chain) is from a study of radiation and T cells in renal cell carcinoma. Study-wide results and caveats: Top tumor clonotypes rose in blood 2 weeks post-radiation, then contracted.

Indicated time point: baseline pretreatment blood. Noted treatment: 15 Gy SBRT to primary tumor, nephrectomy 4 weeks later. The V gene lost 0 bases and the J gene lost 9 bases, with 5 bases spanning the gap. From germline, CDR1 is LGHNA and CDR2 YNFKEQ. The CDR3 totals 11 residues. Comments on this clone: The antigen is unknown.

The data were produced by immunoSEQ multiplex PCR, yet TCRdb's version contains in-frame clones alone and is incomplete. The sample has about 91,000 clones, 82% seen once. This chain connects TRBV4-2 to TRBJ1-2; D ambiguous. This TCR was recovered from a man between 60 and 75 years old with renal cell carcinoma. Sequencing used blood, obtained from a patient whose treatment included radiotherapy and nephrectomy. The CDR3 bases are TGTGCCAGCAGCCAAGATGGGAGCTACACCTTC. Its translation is CASSQDGSYTF.